This TCR beta chain was sequenced for a study of identical twins. MiXCR was run by TCRdb on the 5' RACE reads, yielding one entry per CDR3 protein. This table has approximately 280,000 distinct CDR3 sequences, about 8% appearing once. V was shortened by 5 bases and J by 0 bases, with 17 bases between the two germline ends. Germline CDR1 is SGHAT and CDR2 is FQNNGV. The CDR3 runs 18 residues. This clonotype appeared once. Its cognate antigen is unknown. General observations from the study: Conclusions leaned on cross-sectional statistical analysis and did not track the same donors over time. Zero-insertion analyses might be partly confounded by invariant T cells like MAIT and iNKT. Models, which agreed with sharing between unrelated individuals, nonetheless underestimated the out-of-frame TCR alpha sharing seen in monozygotic twins.

The sample also formed part of further work on yellow fever vaccine responses in identical twins.

The sample consisted of memory (CD45RO+) T cells sorted from blood. The rearrangement links TRBV11-2 to TRBJ2-6; D assignment may be TRBD1 or TRBD2 (5 bases each). The sequence was collected from a woman aged 18-29 years in good health. CDR3: CASSPGTVLFSGANVLTF. In DNA form, the CDR3 reads TGTGCCAGCAGCCCCGGGACCGTTTTGTTCTCTGGGGCCAACGTCCTGACTTTC.